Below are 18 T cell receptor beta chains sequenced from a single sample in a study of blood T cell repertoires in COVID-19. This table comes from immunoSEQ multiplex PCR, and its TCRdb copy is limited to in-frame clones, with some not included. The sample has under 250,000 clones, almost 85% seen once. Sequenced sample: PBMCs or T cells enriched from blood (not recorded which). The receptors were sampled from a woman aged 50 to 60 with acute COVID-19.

CDR3 DNA sequence: TGTGCCTTCCGAGTGGGGGTAGCGGGGCCAGATACGCAGTATTTT. Translation gives CAFRVGVAGPDTQYF. The chain joins TRBV7-9 to TRBJ2-3; 8 nucleotides agree with TRBD2. Germline V gene lookup returns CDR1 SEHNR and CDR2 FQNEAQ (reference sequence). V shed 11 bases, J shed 4 bases, and the junction held 14 bases outside the gene matches. The CDR3 has 15 amino acids.

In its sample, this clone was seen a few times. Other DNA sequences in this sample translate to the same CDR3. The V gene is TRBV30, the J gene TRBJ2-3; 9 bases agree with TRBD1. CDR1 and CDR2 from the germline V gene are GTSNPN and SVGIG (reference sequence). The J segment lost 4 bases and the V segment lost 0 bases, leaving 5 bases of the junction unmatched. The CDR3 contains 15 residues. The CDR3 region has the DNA TGTGCCTGGAGTGTAAAGGGACAGGGCTCAGATACGCAGTATTTT. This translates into CAWSVKGQGSDTQYF.

The CDR3 DNA reads as TGTGCCACCAGCGCGGGAGACACCGGGGAGCTGTTTTTT. Residues: CATSAGDTGELFF. This chain connects TRBV15 to TRBJ2-2; TRBD2 matches at 7 bases. CDR3 length: 13 amino acids. V dropped 5 bases and J dropped 3; count of bases not matched to a gene: 0. CDR1 LNHNV and CDR2 YYDKDF come from the germline V gene (reference sequence).

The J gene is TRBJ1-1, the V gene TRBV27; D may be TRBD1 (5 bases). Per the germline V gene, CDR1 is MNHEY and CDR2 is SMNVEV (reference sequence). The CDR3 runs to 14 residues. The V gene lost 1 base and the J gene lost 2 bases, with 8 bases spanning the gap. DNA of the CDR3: TGTGCCAGCAGTTTATTCGACAGAAACACTGAAGCTTTCTTT. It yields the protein CASSLFDRNTEAFF.

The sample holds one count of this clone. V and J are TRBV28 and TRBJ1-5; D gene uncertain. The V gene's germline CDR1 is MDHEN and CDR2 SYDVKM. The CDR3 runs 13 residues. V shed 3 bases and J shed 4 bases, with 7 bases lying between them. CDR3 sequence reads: CASSLSKNQPQHF. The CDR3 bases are TGTGCCAGCAGTTTGTCCAAAAATCAGCCCCAGCATTTT.

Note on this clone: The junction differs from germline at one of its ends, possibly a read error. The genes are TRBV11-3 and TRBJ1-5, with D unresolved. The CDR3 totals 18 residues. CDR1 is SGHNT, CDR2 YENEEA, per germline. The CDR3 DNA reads TGTGCCAGCAGCCTCGTCGTGGGTCTCAAGCGTAGCGATCAGCCCCAGCATTTT. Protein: CASSLVVGLKRSDQPQHF.

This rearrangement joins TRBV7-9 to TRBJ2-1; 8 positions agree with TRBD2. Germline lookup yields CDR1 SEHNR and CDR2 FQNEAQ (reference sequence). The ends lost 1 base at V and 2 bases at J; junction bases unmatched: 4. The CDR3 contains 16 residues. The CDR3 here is CASSLDAGGPYNEQFF. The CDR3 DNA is TGTGCCAGCAGCTTAGACGCGGGGGGCCCCTACAATGAGCAGTTCTTC.

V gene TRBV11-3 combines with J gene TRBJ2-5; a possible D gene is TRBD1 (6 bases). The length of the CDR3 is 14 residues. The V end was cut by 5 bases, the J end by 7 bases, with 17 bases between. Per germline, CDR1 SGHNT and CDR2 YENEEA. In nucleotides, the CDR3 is TGTGCCAGCAGCCCTGGGGGCCTAACGGCGACCCAGTACTTC. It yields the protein CASSPGGLTATQYF.

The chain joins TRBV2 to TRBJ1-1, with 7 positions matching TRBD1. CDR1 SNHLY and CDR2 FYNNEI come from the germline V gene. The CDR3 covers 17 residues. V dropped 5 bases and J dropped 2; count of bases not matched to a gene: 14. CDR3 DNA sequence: TGTGCCAGCAGTCCCAGAGGGACAGAGGGATTAAACACTGAAGCTTTCTTT. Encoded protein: CASSPRGTEGLNTEAFF.

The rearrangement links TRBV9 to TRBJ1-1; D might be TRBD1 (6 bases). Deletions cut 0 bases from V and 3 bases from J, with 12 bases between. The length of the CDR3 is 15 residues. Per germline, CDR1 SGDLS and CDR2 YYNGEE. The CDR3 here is CASSVGSRGYTEAFF. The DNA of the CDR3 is TGTGCCAGCAGCGTAGGAAGCAGGGGATACACTGAAGCTTTCTTT.

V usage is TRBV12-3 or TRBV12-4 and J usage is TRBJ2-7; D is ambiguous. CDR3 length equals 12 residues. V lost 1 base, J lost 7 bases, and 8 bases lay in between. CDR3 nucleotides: TGTGCCAGCAGTTTAGACGTGAGAGAGCAGTACTTC. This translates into CASSLDVREQYF.

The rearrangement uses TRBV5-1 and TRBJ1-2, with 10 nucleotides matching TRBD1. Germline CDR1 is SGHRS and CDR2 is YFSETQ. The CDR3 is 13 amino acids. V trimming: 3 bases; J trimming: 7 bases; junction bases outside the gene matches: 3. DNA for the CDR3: TGCGCCAGCAGCTGGGGACAGGGGAGTGGCTACACCTTC. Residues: CASSWGQGSGYTF.

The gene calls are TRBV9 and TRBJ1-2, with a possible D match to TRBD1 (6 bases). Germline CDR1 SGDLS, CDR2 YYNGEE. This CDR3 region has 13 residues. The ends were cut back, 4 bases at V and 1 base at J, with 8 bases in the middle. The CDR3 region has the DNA TGTGCCAGCAGCCCACAGGGTAACTATGGCTACACCTTC. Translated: CASSPQGNYGYTF.

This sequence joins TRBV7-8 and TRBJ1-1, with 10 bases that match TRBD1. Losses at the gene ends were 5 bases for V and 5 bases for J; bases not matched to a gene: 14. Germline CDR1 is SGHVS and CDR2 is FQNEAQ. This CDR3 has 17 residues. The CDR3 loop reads CASSLGTGARGGTEAFF. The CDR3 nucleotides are TGTGCCAGCAGCCTAGGGACAGGGGCTCGGGGAGGGACTGAAGCTTTCTTT.

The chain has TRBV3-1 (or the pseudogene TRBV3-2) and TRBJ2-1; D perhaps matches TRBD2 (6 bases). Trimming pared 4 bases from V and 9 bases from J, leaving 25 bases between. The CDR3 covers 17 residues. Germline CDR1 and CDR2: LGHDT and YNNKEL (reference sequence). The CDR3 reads CASSRIHGGTGQGEQFF. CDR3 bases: TGTGCCAGCAGCCGCATTCACGGCGGGACGGGCCAGGGTGAGCAGTTCTTC.

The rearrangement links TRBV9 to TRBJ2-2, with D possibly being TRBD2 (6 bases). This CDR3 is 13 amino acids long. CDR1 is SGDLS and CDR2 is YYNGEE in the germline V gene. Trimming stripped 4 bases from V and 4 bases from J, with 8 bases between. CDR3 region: CASSSAGTGELFF. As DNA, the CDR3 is TGTGCCAGCAGCTCAGCGGGCACCGGGGAGCTGTTTTTT.

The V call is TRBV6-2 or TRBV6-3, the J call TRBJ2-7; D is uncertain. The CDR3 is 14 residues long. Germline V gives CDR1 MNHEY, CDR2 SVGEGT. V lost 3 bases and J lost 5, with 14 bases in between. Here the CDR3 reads CASSYNPRRDEQYF. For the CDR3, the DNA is TGTGCCAGCAGTTATAACCCGCGGAGAGACGAGCAGTACTTC.

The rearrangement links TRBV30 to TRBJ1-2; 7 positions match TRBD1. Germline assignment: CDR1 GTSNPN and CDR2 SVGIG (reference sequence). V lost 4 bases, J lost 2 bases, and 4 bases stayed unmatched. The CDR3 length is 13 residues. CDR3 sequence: CAWNRQGNYGYTF. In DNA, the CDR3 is TGTGCCTGGAACCGACAGGGAAACTATGGCTACACCTTC.